The clone carrying this TCR beta chain was seen a few times. The antigen remains undetermined. The data were obtained in a study of regulatory T cells in long-lasting Graves disease. Specified time point: persistent/refractory GD, antithyroid drugs over 5 years with positive TRAb. PBMC RNA served as the TCR library source. V lost 8 bases and J lost 7, with 12 bases in between. Germline assignment: CDR1 LNHNV and CDR2 YYDKDF (reference sequence). This CDR3 region has 13 residues. Investigators prepared the TCR beta libraries by applying iRepertoire HTBI primers and Arm-PCR of CDR3 regions. TCRdb re-called the multiplex PCR reads with MiXCR, one entry per CDR3 protein. The sample has more than 350,000 distinct CDR3 sequences, 21% seen once. The study, taken as a whole, reports: Favored gene segments in persistent disease were TRBV28, TRBJ1-2 and TRBJ2-5. Persistent cases of Graves' showed reduced TCR diversity relative to newly diagnosed patients. Whereas new patients shared roughly 910 public clonotypes, persistent patients shared more, at 2,741. Sample size, which was small, may have reduced accuracy.

The source of this sequence is a female donor with Graves disease. This chain uses TRBV15 with TRBJ1-6; the D gene is possibly TRBD1 (5 bases). The source material was peripheral blood mononuclear cells (PBMCs), sampled when the disease was refractory, from a patient treated with antithyroid drugs. This chain's CDR3 is CATRSGRNSPLHF. The CDR3 DNA is TGTGCCACCCGTTCAGGGCGGAATTCACCCCTCCACTTT. The variable domain in full, with the rest retrieved from reference TRBV15 and TRBJ1-6, is DAMVIQNPRYQVTQFGKPVTLSCSQTLNHNVMYWYQQKSSQAPKLLFHYYDKDFNNEADTPDNFQSRRPNTSFCFLDIRSPGLGDTAMYLCATRSGRNSPLHFGNGTRLTVT.